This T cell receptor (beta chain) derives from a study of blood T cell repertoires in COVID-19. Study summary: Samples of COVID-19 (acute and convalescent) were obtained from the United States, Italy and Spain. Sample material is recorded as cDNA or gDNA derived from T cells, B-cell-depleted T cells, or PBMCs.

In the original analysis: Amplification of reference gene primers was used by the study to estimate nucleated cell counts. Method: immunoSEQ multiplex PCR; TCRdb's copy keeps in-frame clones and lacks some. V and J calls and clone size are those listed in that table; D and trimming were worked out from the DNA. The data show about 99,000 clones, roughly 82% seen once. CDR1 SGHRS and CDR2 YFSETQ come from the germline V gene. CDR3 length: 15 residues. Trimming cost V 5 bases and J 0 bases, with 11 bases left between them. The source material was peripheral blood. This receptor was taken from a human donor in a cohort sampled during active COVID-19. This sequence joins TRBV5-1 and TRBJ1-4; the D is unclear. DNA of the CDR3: TGCGCCAGCAGGACAACCGAGACAACTAATGAAAAACTGTTTTTT. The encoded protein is CASRTTETTNEKLFF.